Below, one TCR beta chain is given with its context. Its specificity is not known. Produced via immunoSEQ multiplex PCR; TCRdb's table is partial and in-frame only. The table lists tens of thousands of clones, more than 60% of them singletons. V was clipped by 2 bases and J by 0 bases, with 11 bases between them. This CDR3 has 15 amino acids. Germline V gene lookup returns CDR1 MNHEY and CDR2 SVGAGI. The source of the sample is a study of memory CD4+ T cells and cytomegalovirus serostatus. Single viable CD3+CD4+CD8-CD45RO+ cells were sorted as the memory CD4+ T cells. Study-wide findings and caveats: Suggested: most of the CMV-linked TCR signature lies in CD4+ memory cells. Repertoires predicted CMV serostatus with median bootstrapped AUC of approximately 0.94.

Sample: memory CD4+ T cells from blood. The rearrangement uses TRBV6-5 and TRBJ2-7; D possibly corresponds to TRBD1 (5 bases). The TCR was taken from an adult in good health and CMV-seronegative. The CDR3 DNA reads TGTGCCAGCAGTTACGGGGCTGCAAGCTCCTACGAGCAGTACTTC. The encoded protein is CASSYGAASSYEQYF.